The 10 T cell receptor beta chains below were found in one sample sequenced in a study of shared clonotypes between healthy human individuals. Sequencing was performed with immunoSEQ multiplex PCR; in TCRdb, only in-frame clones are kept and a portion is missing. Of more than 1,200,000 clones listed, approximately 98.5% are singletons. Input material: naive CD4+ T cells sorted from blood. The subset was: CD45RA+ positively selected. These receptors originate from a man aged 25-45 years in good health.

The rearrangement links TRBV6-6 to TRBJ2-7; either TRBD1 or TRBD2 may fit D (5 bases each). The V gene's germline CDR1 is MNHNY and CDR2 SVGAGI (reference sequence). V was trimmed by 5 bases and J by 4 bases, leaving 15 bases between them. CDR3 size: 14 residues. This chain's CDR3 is CASSQVEGRYEQYF. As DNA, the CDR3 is TGTGCCAGCAGTCAGGTCGAGGGGCGGTACGAGCAGTACTTC.

CDR3 in DNA: TGTGCCAGCAGCTTGGGACCACTCGGCGAGCAGTACTTC. As protein: CASSLGPLGEQYF. The V gene is TRBV6-5, the J gene TRBJ2-7, with D perhaps being TRBD1 or TRBD2 (5 bases each). CDR1 MNHEY and CDR2 SVGAGI come from the germline V gene. V gave up 6 bases and J gave up 6 bases, with 15 bases separating them. The CDR3 sequence is 13 residues long.

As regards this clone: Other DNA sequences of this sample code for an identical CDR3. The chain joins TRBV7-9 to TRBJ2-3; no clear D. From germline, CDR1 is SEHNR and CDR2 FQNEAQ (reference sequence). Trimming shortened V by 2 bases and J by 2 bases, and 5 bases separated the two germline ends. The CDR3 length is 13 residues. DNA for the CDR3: TGTGCCAGCAGCTTACGTGACACAGATACGCAGTATTTT. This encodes CASSLRDTDTQYF.

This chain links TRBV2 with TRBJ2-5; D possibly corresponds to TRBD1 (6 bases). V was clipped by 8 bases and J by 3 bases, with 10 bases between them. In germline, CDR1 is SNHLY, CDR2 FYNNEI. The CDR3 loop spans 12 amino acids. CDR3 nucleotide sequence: TGTGCCAGCCTTGACAGGAAAGAGACCCAGTACTTC. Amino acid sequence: CASLDRKETQYF.

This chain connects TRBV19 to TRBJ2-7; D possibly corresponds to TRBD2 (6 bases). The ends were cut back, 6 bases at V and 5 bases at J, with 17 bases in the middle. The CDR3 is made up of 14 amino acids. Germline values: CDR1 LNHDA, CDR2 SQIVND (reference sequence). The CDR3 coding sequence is TGTGCCAGTAGCCCCGGCAGGAGGGGCGACGAGCAGTACTTC. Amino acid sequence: CASSPGRRGDEQYF.

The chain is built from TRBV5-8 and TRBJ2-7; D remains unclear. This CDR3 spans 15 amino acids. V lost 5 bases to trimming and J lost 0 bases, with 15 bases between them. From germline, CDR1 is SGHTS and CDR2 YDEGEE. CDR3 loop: CASRPAPGISYEQYF. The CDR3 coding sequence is TGTGCCAGCAGACCTGCTCCCGGAATCTCCTACGAGCAGTACTTC.

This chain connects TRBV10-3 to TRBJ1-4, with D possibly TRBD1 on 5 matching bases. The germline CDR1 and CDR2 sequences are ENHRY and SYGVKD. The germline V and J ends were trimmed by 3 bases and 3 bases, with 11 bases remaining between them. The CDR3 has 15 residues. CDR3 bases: TGTGCCATCAGTGATTCCAGGGCGGCTAATGAAAAACTGTTTTTT. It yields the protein CAISDSRAANEKLFF.

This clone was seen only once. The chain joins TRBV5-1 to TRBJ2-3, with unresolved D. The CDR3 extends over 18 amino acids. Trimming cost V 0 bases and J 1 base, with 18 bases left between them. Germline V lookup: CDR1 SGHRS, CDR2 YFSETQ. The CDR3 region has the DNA TGCGCCAGCAGCTTGGGCAGAGAAGCAACACCACGCACAGATACGCAGTATTTT. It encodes CASSLGREATPRTDTQYF.

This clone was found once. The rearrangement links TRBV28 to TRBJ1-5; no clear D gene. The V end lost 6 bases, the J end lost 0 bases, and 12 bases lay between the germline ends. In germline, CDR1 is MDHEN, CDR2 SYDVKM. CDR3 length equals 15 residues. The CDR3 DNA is TGTGCCAGCAGGCACGGGTCTTATAGCAATCAGCCCCAGCATTTT. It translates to CASRHGSYSNQPQHF.

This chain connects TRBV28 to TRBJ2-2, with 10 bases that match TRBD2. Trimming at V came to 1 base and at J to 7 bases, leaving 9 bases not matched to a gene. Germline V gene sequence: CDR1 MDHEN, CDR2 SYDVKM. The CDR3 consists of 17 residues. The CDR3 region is CASSLFPSGRALGELFF. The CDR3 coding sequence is TGTGCCAGCAGTTTATTTCCGAGCGGGAGGGCCCTCGGGGAGCTGTTTTTT. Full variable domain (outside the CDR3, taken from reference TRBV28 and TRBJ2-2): DVKVTQSSRYLVKRTGEKVFLECVQDMDHENMFWYRQDPGLGLRLIYFSYDVKMKEKGDIPEGYSVSREKKERFSLILESASTNQTSMYLCASSLFPSGRALGELFFGEGSRLTVL.